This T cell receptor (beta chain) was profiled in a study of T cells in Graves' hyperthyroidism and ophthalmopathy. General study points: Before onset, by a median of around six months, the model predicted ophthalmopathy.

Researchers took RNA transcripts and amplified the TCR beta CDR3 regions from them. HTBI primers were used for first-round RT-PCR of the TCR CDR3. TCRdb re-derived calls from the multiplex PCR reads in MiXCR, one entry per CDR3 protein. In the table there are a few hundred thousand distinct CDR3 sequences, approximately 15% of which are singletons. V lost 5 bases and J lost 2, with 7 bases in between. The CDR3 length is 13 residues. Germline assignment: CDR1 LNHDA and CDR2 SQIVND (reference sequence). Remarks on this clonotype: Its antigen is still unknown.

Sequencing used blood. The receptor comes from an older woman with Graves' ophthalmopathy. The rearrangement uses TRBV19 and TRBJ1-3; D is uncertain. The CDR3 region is CASSVMTGNTIYF. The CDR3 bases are TGTGCCAGTAGTGTCATGACTGGAAACACCATATATTTT.